This T cell receptor (beta chain) came from a study of T cells in women clearing cervical HPV infection. Worth noting for this clone: Its antigen is not identified. The read halts 3 residues ahead of the CDR3 end, with the missing end drawn from the germline J gene.

This table comes from immunoSEQ multiplex PCR, and its TCRdb copy is limited to in-frame clones, with some not included. In total, the table holds roughly 40,000 clones. V was cut by 3 bases and J by 5 bases, with 13 bases left in between. Looked up from germline, CDR1 is KGHSH and CDR2 is LQKENI. The CDR3 extends over 14 amino acids. Study-wide results and limits: Richness differences could reflect unmeasured T-cell content per sample. Controls had more TRBV6-7 (about 0.16%) than cases (roughly 0.11%).

All participants had a single incident cervical HPV16 infection, and prevalent HPV16 infections were excluded. The sequenced material came from blood buffy coat. V usage is TRBV18 and J usage is TRBJ2-5, with TRBD1 as a possible D gene (5 bases). The clonotype comes from a woman aged 18 to 69 with a cervical HPV16 infection that either progressed to CIN3+ or cleared (not recorded which). CDR3 in amino acids: CASSPGPNSETQYF. CDR3 bases read: TGTGCCAGCTCACCGGGGCCCAACTCGGAGACC.